A selection of T cell receptor beta chains follows, all from one sample in a study of blood T cell repertoires in COVID-19. Data came from immunoSEQ multiplex PCR; TCRdb stores just in-frame clones and leaves some out. The table lists around 320,000 clones, approximately 86% of them singletons. The sample comprised peripheral blood. The source is a young man with active or convalescent COVID-19. Both conserved end residues are part of each CDR3. D genes are given only for firm matches. Clone size is not always given. Where it is, it says once, few, many or a class for expanded clones.

d_gene: TRBD2
j_gene: TRBJ2-1
v_gene: TRBV10-2
abundance: NA
CDR3nt: TGCGCCAGCATCCCTAGCGGGGGACTTTCCTACAATGAGCAGTTCTTC
CDR3aa: CASIPSGGLSYNEQFF

d_gene: NA
j_gene: TRBJ2-1
v_gene: TRBV6-5
abundance: NA
CDR3nt: TGTGCCAGCAGGCCGGACTATTTCTCCTACAATGAGCAGTTCTTC
CDR3aa: CASRPDYFSYNEQFF

d_gene: TRBD1
j_gene: TRBJ2-7
v_gene: TRBV5-1
abundance: NA
CDR3nt: TGCGCCAGCAGCGATGACGGGACAGCCTTACGGGAGCAGTACTTC
CDR3aa: CASSDDGTALREQYF

d_gene: NA
j_gene: TRBJ1-2
v_gene: TRBV7-9
abundance: NA
CDR3nt: TGTGCCAGCAGCTTGGGGGGGCGTATGGAGGGCTACACCTTC
CDR3aa: CASSLGGRMEGYTF

d_gene: TRBD2
j_gene: TRBJ2-5
v_gene: TRBV6-7
abundance: NA
CDR3nt: TGTGCCAGCAGTTACTCTGGACTAGCCAGCGAGACCCAGTACTTC
CDR3aa: CASSYSGLASETQYF

d_gene: NA
j_gene: TRBJ2-1
v_gene: TRBV28
abundance: NA
CDR3nt: TGTGCCAGCAGTTTACCCAGGGGCCATAGGGGGCAGTTCTTC
CDR3aa: CASSLPRGHRGQFF

d_gene: NA
j_gene: TRBJ1-4
v_gene: TRBV7-2
abundance: NA
CDR3nt: TGTGCCAGCAGCTTCAGACCACAGGGCACAACTAATGAAAAACTGTTTTTT
CDR3aa: CASSFRPQGTTNEKLFF

d_gene: NA
j_gene: TRBJ2-7
v_gene: TRBV3-1/TRBV3-2
abundance: NA
CDR3nt: TGTGCCAGCAGCCAAGGAGGCGTCTACGAGCAGTACTTC
CDR3aa: CASSQGGVYEQYF

d_gene: NA
j_gene: TRBJ1-1
v_gene: TRBV6-6
abundance: NA
CDR3nt: TGTGCCAGCAGTTACTCGGAGGGGACGGCTGAAGCTTTCTTT
CDR3aa: CASSYSEGTAEAFF

d_gene: TRBD2
j_gene: TRBJ2-1
v_gene: TRBV9
abundance: NA
CDR3nt: TGTGCCAGCAGCGCCCGCGGGGGGGGGTTGGATGAGCAGTTCTTC
CDR3aa: CASSARGGGLDEQFF

d_gene: TRBD2
j_gene: TRBJ2-7
v_gene: TRBV13
abundance: NA
CDR3nt: TGTGCCAGCAGCCTCCCGAGCACTAGCGGGGGGACGAGCTCCTACGAGCAGTACTTC
CDR3aa: CASSLPSTSGGTSSYEQYF

d_gene: TRBD2
j_gene: TRBJ2-1
v_gene: TRBV14
abundance: NA
CDR3nt: TGTGCCAGCAGCCCGTGGGAAGCGGGGCCTCGTATTGAGCAGTTCTTC
CDR3aa: CASSPWEAGPRIEQFF

d_gene: NA
j_gene: TRBJ1-2
v_gene: TRBV5-1
abundance: NA
CDR3nt: TGCGCCAGCAGCGGTGACGTGGCAGGGACAAACTATGGCTACACCTTC
CDR3aa: CASSGDVAGTNYGYTF

d_gene: NA
j_gene: TRBJ2-3
v_gene: TRBV27
abundance: NA
CDR3nt: TGTGCCAGCAGTTTACAGGGGGGCTATGGGGGCACAGATACGCAGTATTTT
CDR3aa: CASSLQGGYGGTDTQYF

d_gene: NA
j_gene: TRBJ1-5
v_gene: TRBV15
abundance: NA
CDR3nt: TGTGCCACCAGCAAACGGTCAGGGGTCGGGAATCAGCCCCAGCATTTT
CDR3aa: CATSKRSGVGNQPQHF

d_gene: TRBD1
j_gene: TRBJ1-1
v_gene: TRBV5-1
abundance: NA
CDR3nt: TGCGCCAGCAGCTTGGCCGGACAGGGGGCTTCTAATGAAGCTTTCTTT
CDR3aa: CASSLAGQGASNEAFF

d_gene: NA
j_gene: TRBJ2-1
v_gene: TRBV5-1
abundance: NA
CDR3nt: TGCGCCAGCAGCTCTGGACTCTCCTCCTACAATGAGCAGTTCTTC
CDR3aa: CASSSGLSSYNEQFF

d_gene: TRBD2
j_gene: TRBJ2-7
v_gene: TRBV6-4
abundance: NA
CDR3nt: TGTGCCAGCAGCCTTAGCGGGGGTATTGGGGAGCAGTACTTC
CDR3aa: CASSLSGGIGEQYF

d_gene: TRBD2
j_gene: TRBJ2-3
v_gene: TRBV24-1
abundance: NA
CDR3nt: TGTGCCACCAGTGATCAGGGGACTAGCGGCACAGATACGCAGTATTTT
CDR3aa: CATSDQGTSGTDTQYF

d_gene: NA
j_gene: TRBJ1-1
v_gene: TRBV7-2
abundance: once
CDR3nt: TGTGCCAGCAGCTTAACAGGGAACACTGAAGCTTTCTTT
CDR3aa: CASSLTGNTEAFF

d_gene: TRBD1
j_gene: TRBJ2-3
v_gene: TRBV9
abundance: NA
CDR3nt: TGTGCCAGCAGCGTAGGTTCAGGGGGAACAGATACGCAGTATTTT
CDR3aa: CASSVGSGGTDTQYF

d_gene: NA
j_gene: TRBJ2-7
v_gene: TRBV29-1
abundance: NA
CDR3nt: TGCAGCGTCGGGAGCCAGTTGATCCCCTACGAGCAGTACTTC
CDR3aa: CSVGSQLIPYEQYF

d_gene: TRBD2
j_gene: TRBJ2-1
v_gene: TRBV9
abundance: NA
CDR3nt: TGTGCCAGCAGCAGTAGCGGGAGCTCCTACAATGAGCAGTTCTTC
CDR3aa: CASSSSGSSYNEQFF

d_gene: NA
j_gene: TRBJ2-2
v_gene: TRBV28
abundance: NA
CDR3nt: TGTGCCAGCAGTTTTGGTAGCGAAAACACCGGGGAGCTGTTTTTT
CDR3aa: CASSFGSENTGELFF

d_gene: NA
j_gene: TRBJ2-1
v_gene: TRBV10-1
abundance: NA
CDR3nt: TGCGCCAGCAGTGACGGCGGGGCCTCCTACAATGAGCAGTTCTTC
CDR3aa: CASSDGGASYNEQFF

d_gene: TRBD1
j_gene: TRBJ2-7
v_gene: TRBV10-3
abundance: NA
CDR3nt: TGTGCCATCAGAAGGGGACAGGGGGCCTACGAGCAGTACTTC
CDR3aa: CAIRRGQGAYEQYF

d_gene: NA
j_gene: TRBJ1-3
v_gene: TRBV2
abundance: NA
CDR3nt: TGTGCCAGCACCCGGCAGGCAATCTCTGGAAACACCATATATTTT
CDR3aa: CASTRQAISGNTIYF

d_gene: NA
j_gene: TRBJ2-5
v_gene: TRBV29-1
abundance: NA
CDR3nt: TGCAGCGTTTGGAACAGGGTCCGACCAGAGACCCAGTACTTC
CDR3aa: CSVWNRVRPETQYF

d_gene: NA
j_gene: TRBJ1-1
v_gene: TRBV4-2
abundance: NA
CDR3nt: TGTGCCAGCAGCCAAGATGGTGAGACTTCCGTAGACAGCCCTGACACTGAAGCTTTCTTT
CDR3aa: CASSQDGETSVDSPDTEAFF

d_gene: NA
j_gene: TRBJ1-5
v_gene: TRBV19
abundance: NA
CDR3nt: TGTGCCAGTAGTATTCCCCTATTGGGAGGTCAGCCCCAGCATTTT
CDR3aa: CASSIPLLGGQPQHF

d_gene: TRBD1
j_gene: TRBJ2-5
v_gene: TRBV6-2/TRBV6-3
abundance: NA
CDR3nt: TGTGCCAGCAGTTCACTCCCTCCGACAGGGGGAGAGGTGCAAGAGACCCAGTACTTC
CDR3aa: CASSSLPPTGGEVQETQYF

d_gene: NA
j_gene: TRBJ1-1
v_gene: TRBV19
abundance: NA
CDR3nt: TGTGCCAGTATGGGGGGAAGCCCTGAAGCTTTCTTT
CDR3aa: CASMGGSPEAFF

d_gene: NA
j_gene: TRBJ1-1
v_gene: TRBV10-1
abundance: NA
CDR3nt: TGCGCCAGCAGTGAATGGTCCGGGGGGACTGAAGCTTTCTTT
CDR3aa: CASSEWSGGTEAFF

d_gene: NA
j_gene: TRBJ1-5
v_gene: TRBV9
abundance: NA
CDR3nt: TGTGCCAGCAGCGTAGGTGGAGGGGCTGGACAGCCCCAGCATTTT
CDR3aa: CASSVGGGAGQPQHF

d_gene: NA
j_gene: TRBJ1-5
v_gene: TRBV10-1
abundance: NA
CDR3nt: TGCGCCAGCAGACCCAGGGTCTATCAGCCCCAGCATTTT
CDR3aa: CASRPRVYQPQHF

d_gene: NA
j_gene: TRBJ2-1
v_gene: TRBV5-6
abundance: NA
CDR3nt: TGTGCCAGCAGCTTGTTAGTGCGCCTCTCCTACAATGAGCAGTTCTTC
CDR3aa: CASSLLVRLSYNEQFF

d_gene: NA
j_gene: TRBJ1-2
v_gene: TRBV9
abundance: few
CDR3nt: TGTGCCAGCAGCGTAGAAGGGTCAGGCCTCCGGGGCTATGGCTACACCTTC
CDR3aa: CASSVEGSGLRGYGYTF

d_gene: NA
j_gene: TRBJ1-2
v_gene: TRBV7-9
abundance: few
CDR3nt: TGTGCCAGCAGCTTAGAGGACAGTCACTATGGCTACACCTTC
CDR3aa: CASSLEDSHYGYTF

d_gene: TRBD1
j_gene: TRBJ1-5
v_gene: TRBV28
abundance: few
CDR3nt: TGTGCCACCCGGCAGGACAGGGGGACTAATAGCAATCAGCCCCAGCATTTT
CDR3aa: CATRQDRGTNSNQPQHF

d_gene: NA
j_gene: TRBJ1-4
v_gene: TRBV11-1
abundance: NA
CDR3nt: TGTGCCAGCAGCGGGGGGATGAGGAATGAAAAACTGTTTTTT
CDR3aa: CASSGGMRNEKLFF

d_gene: NA
j_gene: TRBJ2-5
v_gene: TRBV3-1/TRBV3-2
abundance: few
CDR3nt: TGTGCCAGCAGCAACAGGGTTTGGGAGACCCAGTACTTC
CDR3aa: CASSNRVWETQYF

d_gene: TRBD1
j_gene: TRBJ1-1
v_gene: TRBV6-5
abundance: few
CDR3nt: TGTGCCAGCAGTTTTCAGGGGGCTGGAACTGAAGCTTTCTTT
CDR3aa: CASSFQGAGTEAFF

d_gene: TRBD1
j_gene: TRBJ2-7
v_gene: TRBV5-1
abundance: NA
CDR3nt: TGCGCCAGCAGCTTGGGACAGGGGATTTTTTTCGAGCAGTACTTC
CDR3aa: CASSLGQGIFFEQYF

d_gene: NA
j_gene: TRBJ2-3
v_gene: TRBV6-2/TRBV6-3
abundance: NA
CDR3nt: TGTGCCAGCAGTTTCTCGGGCCCATCGGGGAGCACAGATACGCAGTATTTT
CDR3aa: CASSFSGPSGSTDTQYF